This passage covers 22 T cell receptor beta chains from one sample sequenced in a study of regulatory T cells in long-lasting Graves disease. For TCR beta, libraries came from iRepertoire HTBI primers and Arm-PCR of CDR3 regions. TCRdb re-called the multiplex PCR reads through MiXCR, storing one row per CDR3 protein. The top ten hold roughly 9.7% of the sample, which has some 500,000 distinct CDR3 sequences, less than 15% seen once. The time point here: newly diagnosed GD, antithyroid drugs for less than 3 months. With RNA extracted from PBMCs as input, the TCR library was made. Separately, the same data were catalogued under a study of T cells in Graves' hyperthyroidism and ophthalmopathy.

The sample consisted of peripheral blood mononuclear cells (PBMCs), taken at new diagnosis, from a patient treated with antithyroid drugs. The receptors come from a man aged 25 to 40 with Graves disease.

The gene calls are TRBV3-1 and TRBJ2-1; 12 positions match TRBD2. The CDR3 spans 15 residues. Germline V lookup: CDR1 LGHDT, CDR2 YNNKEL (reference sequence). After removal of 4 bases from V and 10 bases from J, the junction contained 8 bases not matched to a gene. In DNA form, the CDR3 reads TGTGCCAGCAGCCCTCGGACTAGCGGGAACTTAGAGCAGTTCTTC. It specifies CASSPRTSGNLEQFF.

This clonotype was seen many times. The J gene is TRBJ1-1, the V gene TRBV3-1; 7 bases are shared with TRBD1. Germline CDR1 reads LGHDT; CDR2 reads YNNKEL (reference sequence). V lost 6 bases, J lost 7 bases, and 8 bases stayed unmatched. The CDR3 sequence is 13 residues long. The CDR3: CASRNDREDEAFF. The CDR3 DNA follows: TGTGCCAGCAGAAATGACAGGGAGGATGAAGCTTTCTTT.

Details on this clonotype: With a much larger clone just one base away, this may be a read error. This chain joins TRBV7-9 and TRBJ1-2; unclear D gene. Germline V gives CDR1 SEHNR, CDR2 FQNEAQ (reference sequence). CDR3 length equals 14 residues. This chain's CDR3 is CAGSNLDFNYGYTF. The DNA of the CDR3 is TGTGCCGGCAGCAACTTGGACTTTAACTATGGCTACACCTTC.

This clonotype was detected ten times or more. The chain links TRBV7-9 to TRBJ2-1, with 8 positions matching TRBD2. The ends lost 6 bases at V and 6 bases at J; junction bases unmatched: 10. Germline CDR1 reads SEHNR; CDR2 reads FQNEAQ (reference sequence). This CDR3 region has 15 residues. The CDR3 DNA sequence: TGTGCCAGCAGTCTTCAGGGACTAGGGCCCAATGAGCAGTTCTTC. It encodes CASSLQGLGPNEQFF. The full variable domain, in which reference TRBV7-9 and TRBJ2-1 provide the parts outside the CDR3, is DTGVSQNPRHKITKRGQNVTFRCDPISEHNRLYWYRQTLGQGPEFLTYFQNEAQLEKSRLLSDRFSAERPKGSFSTLEIQRTEQGDSAMYLCASSLQGLGPNEQFFGPGTRLTVL.

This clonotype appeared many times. The chain's CDR3 is CATSLAVRGPNTGELFF. In nucleotides, the CDR3 is TGTGCCACCTCCCTAGCAGTGCGGGGCCCGAACACCGGGGAGCTGTTTTTT. This chain uses TRBV24-1 with TRBJ2-2; perhaps TRBD2 as D (6 bases). Germline V gives CDR1 KGHDR, CDR2 SFDVKD. This CDR3 contains 17 residues. V was shortened by 9 bases and J by 0 bases, with 19 bases between the two germline ends.

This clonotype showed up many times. The CDR3 nucleotides are TGTGCCAGCAGGGAACGGAGGACGAACACCGGGGAGCTGTTTTTT. Translation: CASRERRTNTGELFF. The rearrangement uses TRBV11-1 and TRBJ2-2; tentatively, D is TRBD2 (5 bases). Germline V lookup: CDR1 SGHAT, CDR2 FQDESV (reference sequence). This CDR3 region has 15 residues. The V end lost 6 bases, the J end lost 0 bases, and 11 bases lay between the germline ends.

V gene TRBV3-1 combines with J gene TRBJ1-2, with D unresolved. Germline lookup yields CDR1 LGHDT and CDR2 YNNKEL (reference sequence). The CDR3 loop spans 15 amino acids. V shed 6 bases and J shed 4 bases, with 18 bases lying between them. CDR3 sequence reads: CASRGLLKGRYGYTF. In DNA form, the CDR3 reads TGTGCCAGCAGGGGTTTGCTCAAAGGTCGCTATGGCTACACCTTC. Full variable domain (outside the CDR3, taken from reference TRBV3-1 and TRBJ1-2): DTAVSQTPKYLVTQMGNDKSIKCEQNLGHDTMYWYKQDSKKFLKIMFSYNNKELIINETVPNRFSPKSPDKAHLNLHINSLELGDSAVYFCASRGLLKGRYGYTFGSGTRLTVV.

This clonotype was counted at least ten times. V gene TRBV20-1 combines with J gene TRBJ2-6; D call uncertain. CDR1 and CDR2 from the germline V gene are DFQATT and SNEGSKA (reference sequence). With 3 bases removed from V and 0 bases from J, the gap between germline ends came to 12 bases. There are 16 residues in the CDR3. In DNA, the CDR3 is TGCAGTGCTAGTTTCCCGGACCCCTCTGGGGCCAACGTCCTGACTTTC. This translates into CSASFPDPSGANVLTF.

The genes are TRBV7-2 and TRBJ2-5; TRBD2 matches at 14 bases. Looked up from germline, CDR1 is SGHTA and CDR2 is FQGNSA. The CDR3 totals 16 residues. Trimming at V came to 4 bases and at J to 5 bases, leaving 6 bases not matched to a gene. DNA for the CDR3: TGTGCCAGCAGCTCGACTAGCGGGAGGGGGTTGGAGACCCAGTACTTC. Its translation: CASSSTSGRGLETQYF.

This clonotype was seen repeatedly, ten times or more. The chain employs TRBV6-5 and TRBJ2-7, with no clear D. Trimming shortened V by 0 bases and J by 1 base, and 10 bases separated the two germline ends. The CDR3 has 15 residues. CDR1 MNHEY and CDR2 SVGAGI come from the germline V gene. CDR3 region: CASSYSSVGSYEQYF. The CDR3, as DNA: TGTGCCAGCAGTTACTCGTCGGTGGGATCCTACGAGCAGTACTTC.

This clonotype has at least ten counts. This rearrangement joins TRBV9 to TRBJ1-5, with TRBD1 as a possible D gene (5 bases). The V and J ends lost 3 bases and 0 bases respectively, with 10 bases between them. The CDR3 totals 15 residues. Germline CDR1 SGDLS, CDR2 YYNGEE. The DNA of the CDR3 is TGTGCCAGCAGCGGCGGACAAATTAGCAATCAGCCCCAGCATTTT. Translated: CASSGGQISNQPQHF.

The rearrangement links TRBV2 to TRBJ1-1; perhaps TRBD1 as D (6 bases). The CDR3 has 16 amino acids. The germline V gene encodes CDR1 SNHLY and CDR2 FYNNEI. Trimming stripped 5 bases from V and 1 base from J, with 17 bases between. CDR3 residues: CASSKYSGQRNTEAFF. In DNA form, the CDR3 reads TGTGCCAGCAGTAAATATTCTGGACAGAGGAACACTGAAGCTTTCTTT.

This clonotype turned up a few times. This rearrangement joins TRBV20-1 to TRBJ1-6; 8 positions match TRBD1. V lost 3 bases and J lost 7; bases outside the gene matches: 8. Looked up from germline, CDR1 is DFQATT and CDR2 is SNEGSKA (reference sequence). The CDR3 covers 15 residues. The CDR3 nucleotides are TGCAGTGCTAGGAGTCAGGGGGCAAAGAATTCACCCCTCCACTTT. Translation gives CSARSQGAKNSPLHF.

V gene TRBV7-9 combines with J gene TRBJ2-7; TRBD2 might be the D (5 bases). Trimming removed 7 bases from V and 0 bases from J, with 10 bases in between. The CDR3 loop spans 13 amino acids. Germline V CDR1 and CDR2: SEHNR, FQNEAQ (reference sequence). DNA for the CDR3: TGTGCCAGCACCTCCGGGAACTCCTACGAGCAGTACTTC. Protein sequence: CASTSGNSYEQYF.

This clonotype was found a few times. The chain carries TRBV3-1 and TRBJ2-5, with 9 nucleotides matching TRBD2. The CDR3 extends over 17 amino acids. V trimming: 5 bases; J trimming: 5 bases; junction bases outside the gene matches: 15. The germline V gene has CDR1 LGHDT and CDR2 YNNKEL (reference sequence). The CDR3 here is CASSSWGREGEAETQYF. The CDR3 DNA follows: TGTGCCAGCAGCTCTTGGGGGCGGGAGGGAGAAGCTGAGACCCAGTACTTC.

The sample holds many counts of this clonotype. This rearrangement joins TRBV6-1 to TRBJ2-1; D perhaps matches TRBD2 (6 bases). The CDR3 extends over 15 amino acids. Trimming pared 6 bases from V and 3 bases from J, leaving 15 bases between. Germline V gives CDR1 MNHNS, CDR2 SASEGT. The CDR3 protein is CASRSLATHYNEQFF. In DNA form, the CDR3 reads TGTGCCAGCAGGAGTCTAGCGACTCACTACAATGAGCAGTTCTTC.

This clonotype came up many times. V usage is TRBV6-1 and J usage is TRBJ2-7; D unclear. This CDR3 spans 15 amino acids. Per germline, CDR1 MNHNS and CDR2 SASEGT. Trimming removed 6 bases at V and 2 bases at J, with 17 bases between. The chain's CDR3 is CASRPRIGPPYEQYF. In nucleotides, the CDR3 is TGTGCCAGCAGGCCTCGGATAGGGCCACCCTACGAGCAGTACTTC.

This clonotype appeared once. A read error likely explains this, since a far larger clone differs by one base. The CDR3 spells CASSLARLGTEAFF. CDR3 nucleotide sequence: TGTGCCAGCAGTTTAGCTAGACTAGGGACTGAAGCTTTCTTT. The chain couples TRBV7-2 to TRBJ1-1; D is ambiguous. Germline loops: CDR1 SGHTA, CDR2 FQGNSA. The CDR3 runs to 14 residues.

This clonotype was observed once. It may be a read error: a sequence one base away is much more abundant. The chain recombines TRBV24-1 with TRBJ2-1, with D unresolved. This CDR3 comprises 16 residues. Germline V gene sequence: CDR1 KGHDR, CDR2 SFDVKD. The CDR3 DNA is TGTGCCAACAGTGACTCGTCGCCCAGCTCCTACAATGAGCAGTTCTTC. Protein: CANSDSSPSSYNEQFF.

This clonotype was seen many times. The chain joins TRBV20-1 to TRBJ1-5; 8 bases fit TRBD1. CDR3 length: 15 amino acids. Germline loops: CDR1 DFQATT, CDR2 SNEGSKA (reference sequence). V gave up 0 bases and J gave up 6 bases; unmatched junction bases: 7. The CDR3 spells CSARDPDRVGQPQHF. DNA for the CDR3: TGCAGTGCTAGAGACCCGGACAGGGTGGGTCAGCCCCAGCATTTT.

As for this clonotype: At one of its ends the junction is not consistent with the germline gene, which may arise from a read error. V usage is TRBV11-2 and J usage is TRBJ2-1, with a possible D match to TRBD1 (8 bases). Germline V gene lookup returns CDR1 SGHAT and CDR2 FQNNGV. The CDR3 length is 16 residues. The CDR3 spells CASSLGGTGLYNEQFF. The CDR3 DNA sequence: TGCGCCAGCAGCCTGGGGGGGACAGGCTTATACAATGAGCAGTTCTTC.

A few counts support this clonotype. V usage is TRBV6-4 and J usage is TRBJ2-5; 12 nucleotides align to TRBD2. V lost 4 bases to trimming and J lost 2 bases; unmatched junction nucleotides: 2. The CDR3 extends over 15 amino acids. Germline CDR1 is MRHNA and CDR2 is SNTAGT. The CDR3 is CASSGLAGVQETQYF. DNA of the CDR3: TGTGCCAGCAGTGGACTAGCGGGAGTACAAGAGACCCAGTACTTC.